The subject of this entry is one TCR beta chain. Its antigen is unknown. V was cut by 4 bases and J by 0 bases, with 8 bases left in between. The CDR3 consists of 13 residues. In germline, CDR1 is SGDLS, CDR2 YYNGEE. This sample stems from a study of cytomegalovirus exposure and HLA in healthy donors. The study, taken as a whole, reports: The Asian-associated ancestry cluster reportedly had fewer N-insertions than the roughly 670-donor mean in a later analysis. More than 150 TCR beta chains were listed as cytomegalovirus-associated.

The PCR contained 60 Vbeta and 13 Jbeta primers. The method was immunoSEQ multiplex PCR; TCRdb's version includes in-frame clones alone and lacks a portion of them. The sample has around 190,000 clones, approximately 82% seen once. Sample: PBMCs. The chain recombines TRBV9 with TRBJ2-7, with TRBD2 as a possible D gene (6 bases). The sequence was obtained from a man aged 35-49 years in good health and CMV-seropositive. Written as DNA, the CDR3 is TGTGCCAGCAGCCCGGGGGTCTCCTACGAGCAGTACTTC. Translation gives CASSPGVSYEQYF.